This T cell receptor (beta chain) was identified during a study of cytomegalovirus exposure and HLA in healthy donors. Looking at the study overall: The 110 or so validation repertoires used a platform that matched the one used for the 600 to 700 first-cohort repertoires, as a later analysis reported.

Germline V CDR1 and CDR2: PRHDT, FYEKMQ (reference sequence). There are 15 residues in the CDR3. V lost 1 base to trimming and J lost 9 bases, with 19 bases between them. General study points: First-cohort TCR clusters tended to co-occur in the 130 or so validation repertoires, a later analysis found. Through in vitro validation, three CMV-associated chains were shown to be specific for CMV antigens. The investigators catalogued 150 to 200 TCR beta chains as cytomegalovirus-associated.

With respect to this clone: Its specificity is not known.

Sequencing was performed with immunoSEQ multiplex PCR; in TCRdb, only in-frame clones are kept and a portion is missing. The sample has some 110,000 clones; roughly 83% are singletons. V usage is TRBV13 and J usage is TRBJ2-7; TRBD2 might be the D (6 bases). The sample comprised PBMCs. The receptor comes from a man younger than 35 in good health and CMV-seronegative. DNA for the CDR3: TGTGCCAGCAGCTTAGAACGACCCGGCCGGGAGAGGCAGTACTTC. Encoded protein: CASSLERPGRERQYF.